This TCR beta chain was recovered during a study of T cell changes during pregnancy in multiple sclerosis. Clones were sequenced by immunoSEQ multiplex PCR, and TCRdb holds only the in-frame ones, with some missing. The repertoire holds roughly 100,000 clones, with more than 85% as singletons. The TCR was taken from a female donor with multiple sclerosis, enrolled in a pregnancy study. The source was peripheral blood, collected in the second trimester of pregnancy.

The CDR3 region has the DNA TGTGCCAGCAGCTTAGCGGCAGGACAAAGAAGCTCTGGAAACACCATATATTTT. Protein product: CASSLAAGQRSSGNTIYF. This chain links TRBV7-8 with TRBJ1-3; maybe TRBD1 (5 bases). V was shortened by 0 bases and J by 0 bases, with 15 bases between the two germline ends. This CDR3 has 18 amino acids. In germline, CDR1 is SGHVS, CDR2 FQNEAQ.